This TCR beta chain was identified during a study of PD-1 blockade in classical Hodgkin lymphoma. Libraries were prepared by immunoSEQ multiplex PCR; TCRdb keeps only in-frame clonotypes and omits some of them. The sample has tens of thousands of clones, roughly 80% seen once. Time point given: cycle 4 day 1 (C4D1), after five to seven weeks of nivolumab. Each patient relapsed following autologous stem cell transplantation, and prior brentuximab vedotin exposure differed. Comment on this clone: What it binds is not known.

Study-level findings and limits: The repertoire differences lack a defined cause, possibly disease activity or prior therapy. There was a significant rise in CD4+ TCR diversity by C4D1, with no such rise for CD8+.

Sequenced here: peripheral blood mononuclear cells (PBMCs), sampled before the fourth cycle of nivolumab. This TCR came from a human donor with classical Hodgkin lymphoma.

The CDR3 region is CASRRQGGDEAFF. In DNA form, the CDR3 reads TGTGCCAGCAGGAGGCAGGGAGGGGATGAAGCTTTCTTT. The chain is built from TRBV11-2 and TRBJ1-1, with D possibly matching TRBD1 (5 bases). The V end was cut by 6 bases, the J end by 7 bases, with 15 bases between. The CDR3 loop spans 13 amino acids. Per the germline V gene, CDR1 is SGHAT and CDR2 is FQNNGV.